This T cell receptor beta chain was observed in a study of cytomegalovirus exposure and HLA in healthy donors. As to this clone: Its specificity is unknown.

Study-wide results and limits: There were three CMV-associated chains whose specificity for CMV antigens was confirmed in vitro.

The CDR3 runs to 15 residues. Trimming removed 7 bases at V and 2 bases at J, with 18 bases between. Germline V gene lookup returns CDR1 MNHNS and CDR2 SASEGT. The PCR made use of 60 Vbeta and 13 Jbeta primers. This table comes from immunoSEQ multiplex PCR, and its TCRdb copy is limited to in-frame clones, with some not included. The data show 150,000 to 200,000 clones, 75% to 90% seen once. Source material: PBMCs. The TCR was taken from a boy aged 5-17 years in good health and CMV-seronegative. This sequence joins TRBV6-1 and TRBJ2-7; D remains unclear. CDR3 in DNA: TGTGCCAGCAATCCCAGTTTGCGACACCCCTACGAGCAGTACTTC. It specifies CASNPSLRHPYEQYF.